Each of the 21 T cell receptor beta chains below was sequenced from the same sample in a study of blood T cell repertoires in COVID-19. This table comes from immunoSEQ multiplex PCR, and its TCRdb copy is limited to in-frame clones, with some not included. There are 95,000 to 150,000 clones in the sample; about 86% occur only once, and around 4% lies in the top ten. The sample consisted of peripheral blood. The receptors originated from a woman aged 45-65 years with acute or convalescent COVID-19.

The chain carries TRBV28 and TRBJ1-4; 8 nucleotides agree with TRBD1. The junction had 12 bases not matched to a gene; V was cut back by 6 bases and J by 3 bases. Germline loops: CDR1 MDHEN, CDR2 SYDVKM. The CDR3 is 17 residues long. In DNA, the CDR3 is TGTGCCAGCAGCCCTTTCCCCAGGGGGCTTGCTAATGAAAAACTGTTTTTT. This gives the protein CASSPFPRGLANEKLFF.

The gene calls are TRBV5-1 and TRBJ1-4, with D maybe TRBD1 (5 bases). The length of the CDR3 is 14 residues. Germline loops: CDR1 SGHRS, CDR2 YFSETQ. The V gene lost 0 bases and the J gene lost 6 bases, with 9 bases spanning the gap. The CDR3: CASSLEGADEKLFF. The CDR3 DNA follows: TGCGCCAGCAGCTTGGAAGGGGCTGATGAAAAACTGTTTTTT.

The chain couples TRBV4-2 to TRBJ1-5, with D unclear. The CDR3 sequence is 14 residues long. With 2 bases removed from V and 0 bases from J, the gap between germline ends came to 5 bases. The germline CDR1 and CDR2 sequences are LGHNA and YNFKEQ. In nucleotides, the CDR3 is TGTGCCAGCAGCCAACAGTATAGCAATCAGCCCCAGCATTTT. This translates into CASSQQYSNQPQHF.

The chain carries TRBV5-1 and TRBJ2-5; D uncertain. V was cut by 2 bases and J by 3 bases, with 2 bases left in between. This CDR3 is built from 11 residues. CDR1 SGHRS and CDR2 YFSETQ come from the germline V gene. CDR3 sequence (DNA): TGCGCCAGCAGCTTCGAAGAGACCCAGTACTTC. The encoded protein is CASSFEETQYF.

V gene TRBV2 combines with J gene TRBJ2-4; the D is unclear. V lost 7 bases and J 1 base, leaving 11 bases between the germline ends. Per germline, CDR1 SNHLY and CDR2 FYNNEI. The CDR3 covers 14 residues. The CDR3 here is CASNRGMAKNIQYF. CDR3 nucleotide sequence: TGTGCCAGCAACCGAGGAATGGCCAAAAACATTCAGTACTTC.

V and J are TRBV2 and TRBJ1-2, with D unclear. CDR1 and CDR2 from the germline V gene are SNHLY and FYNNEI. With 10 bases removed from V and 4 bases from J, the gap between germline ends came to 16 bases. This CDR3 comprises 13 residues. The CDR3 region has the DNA TGTGCCACACTGAGGGAGGGAAGCTATGGCTACACCTTC. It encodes CATLREGSYGYTF.

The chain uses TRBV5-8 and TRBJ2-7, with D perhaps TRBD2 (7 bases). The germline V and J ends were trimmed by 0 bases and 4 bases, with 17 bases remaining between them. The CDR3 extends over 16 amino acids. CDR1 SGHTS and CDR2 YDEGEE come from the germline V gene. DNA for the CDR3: TGTGCCAGCAGCTTGGGCAGGCGGGGGCCTCCTTACGAGCAGTACTTC. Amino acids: CASSLGRRGPPYEQYF.

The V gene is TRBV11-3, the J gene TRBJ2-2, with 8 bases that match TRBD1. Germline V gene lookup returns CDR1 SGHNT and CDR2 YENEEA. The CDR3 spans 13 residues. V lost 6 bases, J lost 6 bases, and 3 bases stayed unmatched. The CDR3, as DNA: TGTGCCAGCAGAGCAGGGGGCTCCGGGGAGCTGTTTTTT. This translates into CASRAGGSGELFF.

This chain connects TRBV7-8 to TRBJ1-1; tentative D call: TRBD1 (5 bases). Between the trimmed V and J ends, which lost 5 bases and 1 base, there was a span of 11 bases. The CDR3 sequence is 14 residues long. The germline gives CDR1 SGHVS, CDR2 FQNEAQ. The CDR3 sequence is CASSIQVENTEAFF. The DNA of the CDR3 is TGTGCCAGCAGCATACAGGTGGAGAACACTGAAGCTTTCTTT.

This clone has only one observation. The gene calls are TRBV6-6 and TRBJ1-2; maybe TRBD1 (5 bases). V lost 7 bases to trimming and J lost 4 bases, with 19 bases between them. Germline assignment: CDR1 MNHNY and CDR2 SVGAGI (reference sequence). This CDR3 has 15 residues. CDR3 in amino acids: CASTSPGLSGYGYTF. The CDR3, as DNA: TGTGCCAGCACCTCTCCGGGACTGTCGGGCTATGGCTACACCTTC.

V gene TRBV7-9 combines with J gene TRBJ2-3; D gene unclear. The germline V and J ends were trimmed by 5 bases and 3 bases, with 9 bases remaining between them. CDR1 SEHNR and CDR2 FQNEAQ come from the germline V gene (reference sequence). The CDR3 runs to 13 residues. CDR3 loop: CASSLQWTDTQYF. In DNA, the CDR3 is TGTGCCAGCAGCCTCCAGTGGACAGATACGCAGTATTTT.

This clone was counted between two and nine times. In DNA, the CDR3 is TGTGCCACCAGTGATAGGGAGACCACTGAAGCTTTCTTT. This sequence encodes CATSDRETTEAFF. The rearrangement joins TRBV24-1 to TRBJ1-1; no firm D call. The CDR3 totals 13 residues. Germline CDR1 KGHDR, CDR2 SFDVKD. V lost 3 bases and J 4 bases, leaving 8 bases between the germline ends.

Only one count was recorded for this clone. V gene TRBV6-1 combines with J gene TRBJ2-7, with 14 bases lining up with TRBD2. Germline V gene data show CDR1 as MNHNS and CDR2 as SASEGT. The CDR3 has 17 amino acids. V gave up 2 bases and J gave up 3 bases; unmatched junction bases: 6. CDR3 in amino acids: CASSESPGTSGSYEQYF. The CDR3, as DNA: TGTGCCAGCAGTGAATCTCCCGGGACTAGCGGGAGCTACGAGCAGTACTTC.

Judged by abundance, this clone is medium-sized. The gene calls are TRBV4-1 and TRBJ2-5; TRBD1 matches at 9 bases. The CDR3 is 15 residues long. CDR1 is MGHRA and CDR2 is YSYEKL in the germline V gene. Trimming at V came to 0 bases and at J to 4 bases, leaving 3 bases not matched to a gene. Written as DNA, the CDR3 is TGCGCCAGCAGCCAAGATCTGGGACAGGGAGAGACCCAGTACTTC. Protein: CASSQDLGQGETQYF.

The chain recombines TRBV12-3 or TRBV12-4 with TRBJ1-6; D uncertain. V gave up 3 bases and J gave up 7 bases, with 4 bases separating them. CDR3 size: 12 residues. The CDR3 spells CASSFGNSPLHF. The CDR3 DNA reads TGTGCCAGCAGTTTTGGCAATTCACCCCTCCACTTT.

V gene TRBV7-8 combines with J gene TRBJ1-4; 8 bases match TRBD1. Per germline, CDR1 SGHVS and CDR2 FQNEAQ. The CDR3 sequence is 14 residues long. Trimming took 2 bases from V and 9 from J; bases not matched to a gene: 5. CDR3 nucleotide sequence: TGTGCCAGCAGCTTACGGACAGGGAATAAAAAACTGTTTTTT. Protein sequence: CASSLRTGNKKLFF. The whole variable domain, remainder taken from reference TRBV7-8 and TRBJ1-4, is GAGVSQSPRYKVAKRGQDVALRCDPISGHVSLFWYQQALGQGPEFLTYFQNEAQLDKSGLPSDRFFAERPEGSVSTLKIQRTQQEDSAVYLCASSLRTGNKKLFFGSGTQLSVL.

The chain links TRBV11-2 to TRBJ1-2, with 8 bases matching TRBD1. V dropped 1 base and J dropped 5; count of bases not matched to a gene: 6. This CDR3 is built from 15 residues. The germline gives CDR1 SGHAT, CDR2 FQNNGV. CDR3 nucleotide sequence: TGTGCCAGCAGCTTAGCGGGACAGGTCTTGTATGGCTACACCTTC. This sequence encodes CASSLAGQVLYGYTF.

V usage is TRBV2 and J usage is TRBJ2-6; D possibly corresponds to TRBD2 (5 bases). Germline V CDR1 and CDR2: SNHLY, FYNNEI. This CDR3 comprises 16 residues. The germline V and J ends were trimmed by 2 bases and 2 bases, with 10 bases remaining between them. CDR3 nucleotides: TGTGCCAGCAGTGAAAGCGGAACCGCTGGGGCCAACGTCCTGACTTTC. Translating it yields CASSESGTAGANVLTF.

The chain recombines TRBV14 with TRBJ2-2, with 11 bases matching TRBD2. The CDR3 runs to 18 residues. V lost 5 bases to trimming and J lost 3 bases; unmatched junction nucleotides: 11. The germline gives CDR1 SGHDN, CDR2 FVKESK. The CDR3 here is CASSFRPSGRTDTGELFF. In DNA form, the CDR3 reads TGTGCCAGCAGCTTTCGGCCTAGCGGGAGGACAGACACCGGGGAGCTGTTTTTT.

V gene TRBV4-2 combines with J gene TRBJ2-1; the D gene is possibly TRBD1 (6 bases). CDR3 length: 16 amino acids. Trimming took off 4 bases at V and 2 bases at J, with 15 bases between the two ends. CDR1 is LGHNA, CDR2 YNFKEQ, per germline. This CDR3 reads CASSPSGTSTYNEQFF. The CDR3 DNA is TGTGCCAGCAGCCCAAGTGGGACATCCACCTACAATGAGCAGTTCTTC.

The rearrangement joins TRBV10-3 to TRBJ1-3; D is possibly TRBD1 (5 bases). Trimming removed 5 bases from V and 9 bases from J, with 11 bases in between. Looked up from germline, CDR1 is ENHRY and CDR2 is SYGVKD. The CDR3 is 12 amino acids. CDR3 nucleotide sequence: TGTGCCATCAGTCAGGGCAGGGCCACCATATATTTT. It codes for CAISQGRATIYF.